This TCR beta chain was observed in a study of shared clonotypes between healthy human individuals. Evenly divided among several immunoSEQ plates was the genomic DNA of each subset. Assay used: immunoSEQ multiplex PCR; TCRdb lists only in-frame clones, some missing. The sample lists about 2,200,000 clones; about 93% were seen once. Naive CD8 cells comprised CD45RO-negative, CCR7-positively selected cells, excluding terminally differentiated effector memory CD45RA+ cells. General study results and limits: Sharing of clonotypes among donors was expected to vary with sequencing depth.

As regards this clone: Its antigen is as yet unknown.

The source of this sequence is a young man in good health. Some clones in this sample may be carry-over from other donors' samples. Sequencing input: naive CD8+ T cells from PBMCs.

The CDR3 sequence: CASSLSGAGNYGYTF. The CDR3 bases are TGTGCCAGCAGTTTATCGGGGGCGGGTAACTATGGCTACACCTTC. The rearrangement links TRBV27 to TRBJ1-2, with a tentative D call TRBD1 (6 bases). This CDR3 comprises 15 residues. Germline-derived CDR1 and CDR2 are MNHEY and SMNVEV (reference sequence). V was cut by 0 bases and J by 1 base, with 9 bases left in between.